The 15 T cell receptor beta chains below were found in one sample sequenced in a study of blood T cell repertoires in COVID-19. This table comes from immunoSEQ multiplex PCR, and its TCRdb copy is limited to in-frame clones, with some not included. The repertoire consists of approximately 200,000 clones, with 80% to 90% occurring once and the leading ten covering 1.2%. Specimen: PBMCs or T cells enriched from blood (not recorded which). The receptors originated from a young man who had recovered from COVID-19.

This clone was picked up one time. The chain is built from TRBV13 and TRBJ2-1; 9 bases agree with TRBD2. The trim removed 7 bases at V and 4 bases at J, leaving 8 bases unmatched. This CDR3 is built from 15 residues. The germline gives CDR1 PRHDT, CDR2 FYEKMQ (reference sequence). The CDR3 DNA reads TGTGCCAGCAAAACCGGGACTAGCTATTACAATGAGCAGTTCTTC. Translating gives CASKTGTSYYNEQFF.

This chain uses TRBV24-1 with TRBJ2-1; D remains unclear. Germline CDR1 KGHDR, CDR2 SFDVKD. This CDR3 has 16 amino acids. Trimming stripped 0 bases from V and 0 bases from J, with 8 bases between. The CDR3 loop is CATSDLQSSSYNEQFF. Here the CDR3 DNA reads TGTGCCACCAGTGATTTGCAATCGAGCTCCTACAATGAGCAGTTCTTC.

CDR3 residues: CASSLVFGAQTQYF. For the CDR3, the DNA is TGTGCCAGCAGCTTAGTTTTTGGGGCCCAAACCCAGTACTTC. The rearrangement links TRBV7-9 to TRBJ2-5, with D perhaps matching TRBD1 (5 bases). Trimming took off 1 base at V and 8 bases at J, with 14 bases between the two ends. This CDR3 region has 14 residues. Germline CDR1 reads SEHNR; CDR2 reads FQNEAQ (reference sequence).

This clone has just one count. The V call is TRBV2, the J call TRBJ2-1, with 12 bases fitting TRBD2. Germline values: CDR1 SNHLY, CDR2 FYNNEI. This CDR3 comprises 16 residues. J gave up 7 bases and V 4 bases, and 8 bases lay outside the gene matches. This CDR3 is CASSVTSGGRVNEQFF. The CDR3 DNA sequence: TGTGCCAGCAGTGTTACTAGCGGGGGGAGGGTGAATGAGCAGTTCTTC. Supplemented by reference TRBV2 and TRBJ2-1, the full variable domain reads EPEVTQTPSHQVTQMGQEVILRCVPISNHLYFYWYRQILGQKVEFLVSFYNNEISEKSEIFDDQFSVERPDGSNFTLKIRSTKLEDSAMYFCASSVTSGGRVNEQFFGPGTRLTVL.

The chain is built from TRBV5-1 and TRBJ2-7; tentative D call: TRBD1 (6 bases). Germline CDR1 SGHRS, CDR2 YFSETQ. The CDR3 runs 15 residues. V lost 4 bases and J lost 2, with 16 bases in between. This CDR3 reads CASSLGGAGAYEQYF. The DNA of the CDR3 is TGCGCCAGCAGCCTGGGTGGGGCAGGGGCCTACGAGCAGTACTTC.

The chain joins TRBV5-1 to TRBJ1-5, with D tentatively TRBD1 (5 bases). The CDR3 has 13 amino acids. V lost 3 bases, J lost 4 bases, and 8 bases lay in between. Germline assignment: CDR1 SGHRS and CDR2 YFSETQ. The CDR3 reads CASSSDRNQPQHF. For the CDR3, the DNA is TGCGCCAGCAGCTCCGACAGAAATCAGCCCCAGCATTTT.

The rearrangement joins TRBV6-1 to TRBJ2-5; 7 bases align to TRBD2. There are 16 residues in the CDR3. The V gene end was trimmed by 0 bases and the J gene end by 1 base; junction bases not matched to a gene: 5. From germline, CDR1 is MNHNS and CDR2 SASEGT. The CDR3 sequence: CASSEASREPQETQYF. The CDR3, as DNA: TGTGCCAGCAGTGAAGCCTCGCGGGAGCCCCAAGAGACCCAGTACTTC.

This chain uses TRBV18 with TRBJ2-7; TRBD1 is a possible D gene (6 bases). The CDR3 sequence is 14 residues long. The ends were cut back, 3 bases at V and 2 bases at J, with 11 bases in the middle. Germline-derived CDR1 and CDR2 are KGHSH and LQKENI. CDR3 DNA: TGTGCCAGCTCACCCAGGGGTGAGACCTACGAGCAGTACTTC. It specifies CASSPRGETYEQYF.

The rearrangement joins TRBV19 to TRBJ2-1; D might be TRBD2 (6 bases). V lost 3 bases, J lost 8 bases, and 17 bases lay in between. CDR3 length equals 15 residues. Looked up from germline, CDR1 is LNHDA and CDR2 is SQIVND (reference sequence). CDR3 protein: CASSIPSASVDEQFF. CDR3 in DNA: TGTGCCAGTAGTATCCCCTCGGCTAGCGTCGATGAGCAGTTCTTC.

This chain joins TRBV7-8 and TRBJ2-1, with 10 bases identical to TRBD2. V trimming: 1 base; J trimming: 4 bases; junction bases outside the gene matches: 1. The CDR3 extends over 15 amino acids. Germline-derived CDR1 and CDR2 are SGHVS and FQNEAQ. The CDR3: CASSLVLAGYNEQFF. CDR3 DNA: TGTGCCAGCAGCTTAGTACTAGCGGGGTACAATGAGCAGTTCTTC.

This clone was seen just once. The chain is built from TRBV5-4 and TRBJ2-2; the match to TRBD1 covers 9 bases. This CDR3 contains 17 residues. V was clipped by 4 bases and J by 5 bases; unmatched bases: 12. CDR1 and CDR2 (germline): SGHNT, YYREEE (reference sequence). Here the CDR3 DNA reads TGTGCCAGCAGCCCGAAGCCGGGACAGGGAAATACCGGGGAGCTGTTTTTT. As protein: CASSPKPGQGNTGELFF.

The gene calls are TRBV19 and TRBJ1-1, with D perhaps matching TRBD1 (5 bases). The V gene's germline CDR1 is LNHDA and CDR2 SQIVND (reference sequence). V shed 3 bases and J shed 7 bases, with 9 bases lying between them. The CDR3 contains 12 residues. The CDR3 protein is CASSMGRIEAFF. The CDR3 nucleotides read TGTGCCAGTAGTATGGGGCGAATTGAAGCTTTCTTT.

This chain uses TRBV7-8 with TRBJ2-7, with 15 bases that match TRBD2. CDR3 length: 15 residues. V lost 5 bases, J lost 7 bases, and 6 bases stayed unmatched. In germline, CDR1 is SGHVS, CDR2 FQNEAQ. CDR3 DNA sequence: TGTGCCAGCAGCACCCGGACTAGCGGGGGGGTGGAGCAGTACTTC. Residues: CASSTRTSGGVEQYF.

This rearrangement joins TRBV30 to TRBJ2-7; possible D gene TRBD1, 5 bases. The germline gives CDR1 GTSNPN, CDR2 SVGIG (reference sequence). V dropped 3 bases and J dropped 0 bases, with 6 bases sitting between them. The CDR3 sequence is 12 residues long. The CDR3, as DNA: TGTGCCTGGAGGGACAACTCCTACGAGCAGTACTTC. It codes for CAWRDNSYEQYF.

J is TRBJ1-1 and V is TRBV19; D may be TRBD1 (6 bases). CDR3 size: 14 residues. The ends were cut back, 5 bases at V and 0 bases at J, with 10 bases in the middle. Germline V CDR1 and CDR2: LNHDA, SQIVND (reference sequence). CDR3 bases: TGTGCCAGTAGTTCCGACAGGATGAACACTGAAGCTTTCTTT. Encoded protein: CASSSDRMNTEAFF.